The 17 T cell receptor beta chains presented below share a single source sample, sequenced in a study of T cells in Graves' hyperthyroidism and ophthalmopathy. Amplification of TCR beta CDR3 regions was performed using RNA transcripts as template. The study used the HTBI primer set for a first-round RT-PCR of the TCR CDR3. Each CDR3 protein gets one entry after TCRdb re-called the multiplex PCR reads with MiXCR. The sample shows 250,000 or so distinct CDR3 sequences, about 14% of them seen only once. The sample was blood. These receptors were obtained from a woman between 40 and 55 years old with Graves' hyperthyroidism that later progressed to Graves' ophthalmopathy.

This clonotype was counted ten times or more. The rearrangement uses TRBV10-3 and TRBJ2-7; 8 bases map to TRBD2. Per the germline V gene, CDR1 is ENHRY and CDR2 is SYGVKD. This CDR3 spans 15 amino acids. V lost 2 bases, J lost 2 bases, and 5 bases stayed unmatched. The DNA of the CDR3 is TGTGCCATCAGTGAGGGTACTAGCGGAGCCTACGAGCAGTACTTC. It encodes CAISEGTSGAYEQYF.

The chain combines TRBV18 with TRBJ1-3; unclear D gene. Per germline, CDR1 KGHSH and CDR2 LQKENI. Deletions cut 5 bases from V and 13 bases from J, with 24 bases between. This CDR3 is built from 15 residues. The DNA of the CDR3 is TGTGCCAGCTCAGCCCGGGGTCTGGAAGGAAACCCGATATATTTT. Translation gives CASSARGLEGNPIYF.

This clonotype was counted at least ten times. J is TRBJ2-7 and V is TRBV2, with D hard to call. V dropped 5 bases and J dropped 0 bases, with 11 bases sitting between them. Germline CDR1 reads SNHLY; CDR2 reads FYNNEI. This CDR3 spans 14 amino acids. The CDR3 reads CASSRQRSSYEQYF. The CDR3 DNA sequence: TGTGCCAGCAGTCGGCAGAGGAGCTCCTACGAGCAGTACTTC.

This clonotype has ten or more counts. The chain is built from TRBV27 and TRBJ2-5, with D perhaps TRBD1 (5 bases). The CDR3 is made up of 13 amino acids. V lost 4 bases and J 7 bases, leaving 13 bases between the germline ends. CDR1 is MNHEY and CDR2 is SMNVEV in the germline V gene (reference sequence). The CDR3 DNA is TGTGCCAGCAGTTCACAGGAGTGGGGGACCCAGTACTTC. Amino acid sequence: CASSSQEWGTQYF.

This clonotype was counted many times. CDR3: CASSVTQGSEQYF. The CDR3 DNA sequence: TGTGCCAGCAGCGTAACGCAGGGGAGCGAGCAGTACTTC. The V gene is TRBV9, the J gene TRBJ2-7; possibly TRBD1 for D (6 bases). The CDR3 sequence is 13 residues long. V lost 1 base and J lost 6, with 11 bases in between. The germline CDR1 and CDR2 sequences are SGDLS and YYNGEE. Full variable domain (rest looked up from reference TRBV9 and TRBJ2-7): DSGVTQTPKHLITATGQRVTLRCSPRSGDLSVYWYQQSLDQGLQFLIQYYNGEERAKGNILERFSAQQFPDLHSELNLSSLELGDSALYFCASSVTQGSEQYFGPGTRLTVT.

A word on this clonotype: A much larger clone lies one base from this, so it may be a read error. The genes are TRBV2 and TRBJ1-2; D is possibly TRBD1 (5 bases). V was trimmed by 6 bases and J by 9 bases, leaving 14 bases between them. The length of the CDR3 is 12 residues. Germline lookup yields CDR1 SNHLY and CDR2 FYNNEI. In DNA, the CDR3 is TGTGCCAGCAGGGACGACAGTATGAGCTACACCTTC. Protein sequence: CASRDDSMSYTF. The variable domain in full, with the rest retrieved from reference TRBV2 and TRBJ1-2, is EPEVTQTPSHQVTQMGQEVILRCVPISNHLYFYWYRQILGQKVEFLVSFYNNEISEKSEIFDDQFSVERPDGSNFTLKIRSTKLEDSAMYFCASRDDSMSYTFGSGTRLTVV.

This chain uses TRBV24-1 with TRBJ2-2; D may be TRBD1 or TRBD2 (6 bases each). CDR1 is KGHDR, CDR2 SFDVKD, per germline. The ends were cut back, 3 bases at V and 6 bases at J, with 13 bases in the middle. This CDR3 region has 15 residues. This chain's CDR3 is CATSDPGAESGELFF. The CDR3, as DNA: TGTGCCACCAGTGATCCGGGGGCGGAATCCGGGGAGCTGTTTTTT.

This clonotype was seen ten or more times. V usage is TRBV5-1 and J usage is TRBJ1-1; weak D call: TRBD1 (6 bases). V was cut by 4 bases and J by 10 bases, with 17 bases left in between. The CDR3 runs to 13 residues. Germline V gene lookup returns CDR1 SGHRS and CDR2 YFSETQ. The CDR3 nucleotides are TGCGCCAGCAGCCAAAACGGGGGCTGGGGAGCTTTCTTT. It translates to CASSQNGGWGAFF. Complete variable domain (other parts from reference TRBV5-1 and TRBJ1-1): KAGVTQTPRYLIKTRGQQVTLSCSPISGHRSVSWYQQTPGQGLQFLFEYFSETQRNKGNFPGRFSGRQFSNSRSEMNVSTLELGDSALYLCASSQNGGWGAFFGQGTRLTVV.

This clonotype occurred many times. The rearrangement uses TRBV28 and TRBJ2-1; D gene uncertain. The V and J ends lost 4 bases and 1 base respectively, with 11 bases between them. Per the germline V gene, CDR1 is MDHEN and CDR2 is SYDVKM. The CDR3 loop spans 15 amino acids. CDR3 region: CASSSPPASYNEQFF. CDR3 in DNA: TGTGCCAGCAGTTCCCCACCAGCGTCCTACAATGAGCAGTTCTTC.

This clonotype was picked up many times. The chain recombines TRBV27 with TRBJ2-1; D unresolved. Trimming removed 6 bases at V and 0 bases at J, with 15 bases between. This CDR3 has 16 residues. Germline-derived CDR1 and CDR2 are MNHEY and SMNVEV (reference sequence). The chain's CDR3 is CASSLLLSSSYNEQFF. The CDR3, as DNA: TGTGCCAGCAGCCTTCTTTTATCTTCCTCCTACAATGAGCAGTTCTTC.

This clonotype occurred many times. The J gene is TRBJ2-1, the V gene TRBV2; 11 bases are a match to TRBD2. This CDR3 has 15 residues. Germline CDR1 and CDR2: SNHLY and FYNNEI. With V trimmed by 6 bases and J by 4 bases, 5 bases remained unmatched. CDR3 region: CASRVLAGGYNEQFF. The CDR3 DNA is TGTGCCAGCAGGGTATTAGCGGGAGGGTACAATGAGCAGTTCTTC.

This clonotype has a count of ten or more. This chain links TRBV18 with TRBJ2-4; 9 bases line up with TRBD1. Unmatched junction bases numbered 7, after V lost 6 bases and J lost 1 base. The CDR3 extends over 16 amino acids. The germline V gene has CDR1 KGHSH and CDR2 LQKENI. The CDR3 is CASSTGQGLAKNIQYF. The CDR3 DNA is TGTGCCAGCTCGACAGGACAGGGGTTGGCCAAAAACATTCAGTACTTC.

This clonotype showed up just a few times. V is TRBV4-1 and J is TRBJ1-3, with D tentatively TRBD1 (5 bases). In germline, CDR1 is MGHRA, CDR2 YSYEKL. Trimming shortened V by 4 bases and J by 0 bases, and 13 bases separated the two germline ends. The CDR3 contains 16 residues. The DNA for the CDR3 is TGCGCCAGCAGCCCCGGGGAGGGGCACTCTGGAAACACCATATATTTT. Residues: CASSPGEGHSGNTIYF.

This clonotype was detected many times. The CDR3: CASSLVPVNLRSYNEQFF. In DNA form, the CDR3 reads TGCGCCAGCAGCTTGGTCCCCGTTAACTTAAGGAGCTACAATGAGCAGTTCTTC. The rearrangement links TRBV5-1 to TRBJ2-1; D not certain. Trimming removed 0 bases at V and 3 bases at J, with 19 bases between. In germline, CDR1 is SGHRS, CDR2 YFSETQ. The CDR3 is 18 amino acids.

The chain's CDR3 is CASSFRWGNTGELFF. The DNA for the CDR3 is TGTGCCAGCAGTTTTAGGTGGGGGAACACCGGGGAGCTGTTTTTT. The chain uses TRBV3-1 and TRBJ2-2; D not certain. There are 15 residues in the CDR3. CDR1 LGHDT and CDR2 YNNKEL come from the germline V gene (reference sequence). Between the trimmed V and J ends, which lost 6 bases and 1 base, there was a span of 12 bases.

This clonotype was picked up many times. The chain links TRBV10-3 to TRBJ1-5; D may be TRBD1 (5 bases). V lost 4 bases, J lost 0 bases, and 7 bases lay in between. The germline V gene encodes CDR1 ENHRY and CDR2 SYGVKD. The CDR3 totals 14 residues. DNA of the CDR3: TGTGCCATCAGTGGGGACGGTAGCAATCAGCCCCAGCATTTT. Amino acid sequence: CAISGDGSNQPQHF.

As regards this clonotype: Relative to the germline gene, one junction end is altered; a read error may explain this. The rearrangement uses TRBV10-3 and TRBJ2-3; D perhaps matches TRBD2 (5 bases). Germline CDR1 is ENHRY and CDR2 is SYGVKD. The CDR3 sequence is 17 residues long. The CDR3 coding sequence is TGTGACATCAGTGATTTTCCGGGAACAACACCGACGGATACGCAGTATTTT. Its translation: CDISDFPGTTPTDTQYF.